A single sample gave rise to the 13 T cell receptor beta chains below, sequenced in a study of cytomegalovirus exposure and HLA in healthy donors. PCR involved 60 Vbeta and 13 Jbeta primers. The data were produced by immunoSEQ multiplex PCR, yet TCRdb's version contains in-frame clones alone and is incomplete. The repertoire table contains 40,000 or so clones. Sequences were obtained from PBMCs. The source of these receptors is a male donor in good health and CMV-seronegative.

The chain uses TRBV2 and TRBJ2-1, with D perhaps matching TRBD1 (5 bases). Germline V gene data show CDR1 as SNHLY and CDR2 as FYNNEI. The V end lost 2 bases, the J end lost 4 bases, and 18 bases lay between the germline ends. The CDR3 has 17 amino acids. The CDR3 is CASSEHPTPGRYNEQFF. The CDR3 nucleotides are TGTGCCAGCAGTGAACACCCCACTCCAGGGCGTTACAATGAGCAGTTCTTC.

This chain uses TRBV4-1 with TRBJ2-3; D is possibly TRBD2 (6 bases). Trimming cost V 6 bases and J 2 bases, with 12 bases left between them. Germline lookup yields CDR1 MGHRA and CDR2 YSYEKL. This CDR3 is built from 14 residues. CDR3 sequence reads: CASSRDFFTDTQYF. The CDR3 DNA reads as TGCGCCAGCAGTCGGGACTTTTTCACAGATACGCAGTATTTT.

J is TRBJ1-5 and V is TRBV30; possible D gene TRBD1, 5 bases. CDR3 length equals 16 residues. Between the trimmed V and J ends, which lost 0 bases and 2 bases, there was a span of 14 bases. Germline CDR1 GTSNPN, CDR2 SVGIG (reference sequence). The CDR3 sequence: CAWSVLAGGRNQPQHF. CDR3 in DNA: TGTGCCTGGAGTGTACTGGCGGGGGGTCGCAATCAGCCCCAGCATTTT.

The chain uses TRBV30 and TRBJ1-5; maybe TRBD1 (5 bases). Germline lookup yields CDR1 GTSNPN and CDR2 SVGIG (reference sequence). The CDR3 consists of 17 residues. V was clipped by 3 bases and J by 0 bases, with 18 bases between them. DNA for the CDR3: TGTGCCTGGAGCCGCCGAGGGGCGGACTATAGCAATCAGCCCCAGCATTTT. Protein product: CAWSRRGADYSNQPQHF.

The chain has TRBV2 and TRBJ2-3; TRBD2 agrees at 9 bases. Trimming cost V 7 bases and J 2 bases; bases outside gene matches: 4. Per the germline V gene, CDR1 is SNHLY and CDR2 is FYNNEI. The CDR3 runs to 14 residues. CDR3 in DNA: TGTGCCAGCAAGGGGGGACTAGCCACAGATACGCAGTATTTT. Encoded protein: CASKGGLATDTQYF.

This rearrangement joins TRBV5-1 to TRBJ1-1, with D perhaps matching TRBD1 (5 bases). There are 15 residues in the CDR3. Trimming cost V 7 bases and J 1 base, with 17 bases left between them. Germline assignment: CDR1 SGHRS and CDR2 YFSETQ. CDR3 sequence reads: CASRKRTTANTEAFF. The CDR3, as DNA: TGCGCCAGCCGCAAAAGGACGACAGCGAACACTGAAGCTTTCTTT.

The CDR3 loop is CASRKGTSNTGELFF. CDR3 coding DNA: TGTGCCAGCAGAAAGGGGACAAGCAACACCGGGGAGCTGTTTTTT. The gene calls are TRBV6-5 and TRBJ2-2; D is possibly TRBD1 (6 bases). The germline V and J ends were trimmed by 6 bases and 2 bases, with 13 bases remaining between them. The V gene's germline CDR1 is MNHEY and CDR2 SVGAGI. The CDR3 length is 15 residues.

The genes are TRBV10-3 and TRBJ1-4; 7 positions match TRBD1. Looked up from germline, CDR1 is ENHRY and CDR2 is SYGVKD. Unmatched junction bases numbered 4, after V lost 8 bases and J lost 4 bases. This CDR3 spans 13 amino acids. The CDR3 DNA reads as TGTGCCATCCGGGGACAGCTTAATGAAAAACTGTTTTTT. It specifies CAIRGQLNEKLFF.

The V call is TRBV10-3, the J call TRBJ1-1; 12 nucleotides agree with TRBD1. The CDR3 contains 15 residues. The J segment lost 4 bases and the V segment lost 4 bases, leaving 4 bases of the junction unmatched. The germline V gene encodes CDR1 ENHRY and CDR2 SYGVKD. CDR3 DNA sequence: TGTGCCATCAGTGGGGACAGGGGGCTTACCACTGAAGCTTTCTTT. Protein sequence: CAISGDRGLTTEAFF.

The chain recombines TRBV29-1 with TRBJ2-3, with 14 bases lining up with TRBD2. This CDR3 is 17 amino acids long. V gave up 6 bases and J gave up 2 bases; unmatched junction bases: 10. CDR1 and CDR2 from the germline V gene are SQVTM and ANQGSEA. CDR3 bases: TGCAGCGTACATGGACTAGCGGGGGGTCACCTCACAGATACGCAGTATTTT. This translates into CSVHGLAGGHLTDTQYF.

The chain uses TRBV30 and TRBJ2-1; 7 bases agree with TRBD2. Germline V CDR1 and CDR2: GTSNPN, SVGIG (reference sequence). The ends lost 5 bases at V and 5 bases at J; junction bases unmatched: 3. The CDR3 sequence is 12 residues long. The CDR3 loop reads CAWVLANNEQFF. The CDR3 nucleotides read TGTGCCTGGGTACTAGCGAACAATGAGCAGTTCTTC.

The rearrangement joins TRBV27 to TRBJ2-1; 12 bases agree with TRBD1. CDR1 and CDR2 from the germline V gene are MNHEY and SMNVEV (reference sequence). The ends lost 1 base at V and 6 bases at J; junction bases unmatched: 4. The CDR3 length is 16 residues. CDR3 in amino acids: CASSLFGTGGRNEQFF. The CDR3 DNA sequence: TGTGCCAGCAGTTTATTTGGGACAGGGGGCCGCAATGAGCAGTTCTTC.

V and J are TRBV19 and TRBJ1-6; D is perhaps TRBD1 (6 bases). CDR1 is LNHDA and CDR2 is SQIVND in the germline V gene (reference sequence). V was shortened by 5 bases and J by 2 bases, with 13 bases between the two germline ends. The CDR3 is made up of 16 amino acids. CDR3 coding DNA: TGTGCCAGTAGTTCCACAGGGATCACCTATAATTCACCCCTCCACTTT. Translating it yields CASSSTGITYNSPLHF. Complete variable domain (other parts from reference TRBV19 and TRBJ1-6): DGGITQSPKYLFRKEGQNVTLSCEQNLNHDAMYWYRQDPGQGLRLIYYSQIVNDFQKGDIAEGYSVSREKKESFPLTVTSAQKNPTAFYLCASSSTGITYNSPLHFGNGTRLTVT.